These 29 T cell receptor beta chains came from one sample sequenced in a study of CD8 T cells in ankylosing spondylitis. TCRdb reprocessed the 5' RACE reads via MiXCR and lists one record per CDR3 protein. The profile shows 35,000 to 45,000 distinct CDR3 sequences, roughly 9.6% of them singletons. Material for sequencing was blood, either unsorted or a sorted T cell fraction (not recorded which). The receptor source for this set is a male donor with ankylosing spondylitis or in good health (not recorded which).

This clonotype showed up many times. This chain uses TRBV4-2 with TRBJ2-3, with D possibly TRBD2 on 7 matching bases. V lost 0 bases, J lost 8 bases, and 15 bases lay in between. Germline V gene lookup returns CDR1 LGHNA and CDR2 YNFKEQ. The CDR3 is made up of 15 amino acids. The DNA of the CDR3 is TGTGCCAGCAGCCAAGATGCTCGGGGGGCCGTTACGCAGTATTTT. It translates to CASSQDARGAVTQYF.

This clonotype came up a few times. CDR3 in amino acids: CASNGVPGLAGGNTGELFF. CDR3 nucleotides: TGTGCCAGCAATGGAGTCCCGGGACTAGCGGGGGGCAACACCGGGGAGCTGTTTTTT. The genes are TRBV2 and TRBJ2-2; TRBD2 matches at 15 bases. The trim removed 7 bases at V and 2 bases at J, leaving 11 bases unmatched. Per germline, CDR1 SNHLY and CDR2 FYNNEI. The CDR3 is made up of 19 amino acids.

This clonotype was seen repeatedly, ten times or more. V usage is TRBV5-1 and J usage is TRBJ1-6; 8 positions agree with TRBD1. Germline trimming cut 4 bases from V and 10 bases from J; bases unmatched to any gene: 10. The CDR3 length is 15 residues. Germline CDR1 and CDR2: SGHRS and YFSETQ. The CDR3 region has the DNA TGCGCCAGCAGCGCCCGACAGGGGCAGACCTCACCCCTCCACTTT. Translating gives CASSARQGQTSPLHF.

This clonotype showed up many times. The CDR3 loop is CASSYSGESLNYEQYF. The CDR3 DNA is TGTGCCAGCAGTTACTCGGGTGAATCCCTGAACTACGAGCAGTACTTC. The chain recombines TRBV6-5 with TRBJ2-7; D ambiguous. CDR3 length: 16 amino acids. The germline V gene has CDR1 MNHEY and CDR2 SVGAGI. Trimming stripped 0 bases from V and 3 bases from J, with 15 bases between.

This clonotype has ten or more counts. The genes are TRBV13 and TRBJ2-7; D is unclear. The CDR3 is made up of 15 amino acids. V was pared by 2 bases and J by 2 bases, with 13 bases between. Germline assignment: CDR1 PRHDT and CDR2 FYEKMQ (reference sequence). In nucleotides, the CDR3 is TGTGCCAGCAGCTTATCGTGGCAGTTGGCCTACGAGCAGTACTTC. Translation gives CASSLSWQLAYEQYF.

Ten or more counts support this clonotype. The chain couples TRBV6-5 to TRBJ2-7; weak D call: TRBD1 (7 bases). CDR3 length equals 14 residues. Germline V gene sequence: CDR1 MNHEY, CDR2 SVGAGI. V lost 4 bases and J 3 bases, leaving 13 bases between the germline ends. In DNA, the CDR3 is TGTGCCAGCAGTTTCGCGGGACAGCGCTACGAGCAGTACTTC. This codes for CASSFAGQRYEQYF.

This clonotype was observed at least ten times. This chain connects TRBV27 to TRBJ1-5; D call uncertain. The length of the CDR3 is 16 residues. V lost 2 bases, J lost 0 bases, and 11 bases lay in between. Germline V gives CDR1 MNHEY, CDR2 SMNVEV (reference sequence). CDR3: CASSLGFHLSNQPQHF. The DNA of the CDR3 is TGTGCCAGCAGTTTAGGGTTTCATCTTAGCAATCAGCCCCAGCATTTT.

The chain employs TRBV20-1 and TRBJ1-5; no clear D. Per germline, CDR1 DFQATT and CDR2 SNEGSKA (reference sequence). The CDR3 consists of 11 residues. V lost 0 bases to trimming and J lost 5 bases, with 2 bases between them. This CDR3 reads CSAREDQPQHF. The CDR3 nucleotides read TGCAGTGCTAGAGAAGATCAGCCCCAGCATTTT.

About this clonotype: At one boundary the junction diverges from the germline segment, which might be a read error. The chain is built from TRBV3-1 and TRBJ2-2, with 7 bases matching TRBD2. The CDR3 extends over 13 amino acids. Germline lookup yields CDR1 LGHDT and CDR2 YNNKEL (reference sequence). The CDR3 reads CASNQREVGELFF. The CDR3 nucleotides are TGTGCCAGCAACCAACGGGAGGTCGGGGAGCTGTTTTTT.

Comments on this clonotype: With a much larger clone just one base away, this may be a read error. The J gene is TRBJ2-5, the V gene TRBV12-3 or TRBV12-4; tentative D call: TRBD2 (6 bases). The CDR3 contains 13 residues. As DNA, the CDR3 is TGTGCCAGCAGTCTCGGGACTCAAGAGATCCAGTACTTC. It translates to CASSLGTQEIQYF.

This clonotype was seen ten or more times. The chain recombines TRBV20-1 with TRBJ2-7; TRBD2 might be the D (5 bases). Germline CDR1 reads DFQATT; CDR2 reads SNEGSKA (reference sequence). V lost 6 bases, J lost 5 bases, and 23 bases lay in between. This CDR3 is 15 amino acids long. As DNA, the CDR3 is TGCAGTGCCAGTGGGTCGGGCCGAGGGTTGGACGAGCAGTACTTC. This sequence encodes CSASGSGRGLDEQYF.

This clonotype was detected once. This may come from a read error, since a much larger clone is one base off. The V and J genes are TRBV10-3 and TRBJ2-7; a weak D match, TRBD1 (6 bases). The germline CDR1 and CDR2 sequences are ENHRY and SYGVKD. V lost 7 bases and J lost 3, with 19 bases in between. CDR3 size: 15 residues. The CDR3 protein is CAIKGQLERNYEQYF. CDR3 in DNA: TGTGCCATCAAAGGACAGCTTGAGCGAAACTACGAGCAGTACTTC.

V is TRBV29-1 and J is TRBJ2-5; 10 nucleotides align to TRBD1. This CDR3 has 13 residues. Germline-derived CDR1 and CDR2 are SQVTM and ANQGSEA. The trim removed 7 bases at V and 3 bases at J, leaving 5 bases unmatched. The CDR3 spells CSASTGGEETQYF. DNA for the CDR3: TGCAGCGCATCGACAGGGGGCGAAGAGACCCAGTACTTC.

This clonotype was counted many times. This chain links TRBV10-3 with TRBJ1-5, with D maybe TRBD1 (5 bases). V lost 10 bases, J lost 2 bases, and 12 bases lay in between. The CDR3 length is 13 residues. Germline CDR1 is ENHRY and CDR2 is SYGVKD. The CDR3 sequence is CATVGDGNQPQHF. Here the CDR3 DNA reads TGTGCCACCGTGGGGGATGGCAATCAGCCCCAGCATTTT.

The CDR3 DNA is TGCAGTGCTAGAGTGGGGGGACTCGGCGAGCAGTACTTC. Translation: CSARVGGLGEQYF. The V gene is TRBV20-1, the J gene TRBJ2-7; a possible D gene is TRBD2 (6 bases). In germline, CDR1 is DFQATT, CDR2 SNEGSKA (reference sequence). The CDR3 has 13 residues. The V end was cut by 1 base, the J end by 6 bases, with 13 bases between.

At least ten counts were recorded for this clonotype. V usage is TRBV5-1 and J usage is TRBJ1-5, with no clear D. Trimming removed 1 base from V and 5 bases from J, with 10 bases in between. The CDR3 has 14 amino acids. In germline, CDR1 is SGHRS, CDR2 YFSETQ. In nucleotides, the CDR3 is TGCGCCAGCAGCTTGAGTGGGCATGATCAGCCCCAGCATTTT. Translated: CASSLSGHDQPQHF.

J is TRBJ2-1 and V is TRBV7-2, with D uncertain. The CDR3 length is 12 residues. Germline CDR1 SGHTA, CDR2 FQGNSA. V was pared by 5 bases and J by 9 bases, with 11 bases between. The CDR3 DNA is TGTGCCAGCAGCCAACAGAGGTTTGAGCAGTTCTTC. Protein product: CASSQQRFEQFF.

At least ten counts were recorded for this clonotype. V usage is TRBV20-1 and J usage is TRBJ2-3; perhaps D is TRBD1 or TRBD2 (5 bases each). V lost 6 bases and J 0 bases, leaving 16 bases between the germline ends. Germline V gives CDR1 DFQATT, CDR2 SNEGSKA (reference sequence). This CDR3 contains 15 residues. The CDR3 loop reads CSAEGHRGSTDTQYF. The CDR3 region has the DNA TGCAGTGCCGAGGGGCACCGAGGGAGCACAGATACGCAGTATTTT.

The chain carries TRBV7-2 and TRBJ1-5; D might be TRBD1 (5 bases). Germline CDR1 is SGHTA and CDR2 is FQGNSA. The CDR3 is 15 residues long. V gave up 8 bases and J gave up 1 base, with 15 bases separating them. CDR3 in amino acids: CASSMGGMSNQPQHF. The CDR3 bases are TGTGCCAGCTCCATGGGGGGAATGAGCAATCAGCCCCAGCATTTT.

V usage is TRBV6-1 and J usage is TRBJ2-1; 8 bases agree with TRBD1. This CDR3 has 15 amino acids. CDR1 is MNHNS and CDR2 is SASEGT in the germline V gene. V shed 5 bases and J 3 bases; nucleotides not matched to a gene: 6. CDR3 region: CASSRGTGLYNEQFF. CDR3 sequence (DNA): TGTGCCAGCAGTCGCGGGACAGGACTCTACAATGAGCAGTTCTTC.

This clonotype was observed many times. This chain uses TRBV5-8 with TRBJ1-6; D gene unclear. Germline CDR1 and CDR2: SGHTS and YDEGEE. The CDR3 is made up of 13 amino acids. The ends were cut back, 4 bases at V and 8 bases at J, with 10 bases in the middle. CDR3: CASSPRVDSPLHF. The CDR3 nucleotides are TGTGCCAGCAGCCCCCGGGTTGATTCACCCCTCCACTTT.

This clonotype is classed as medium-sized. V and J are TRBV29-1 and TRBJ1-1; D gene uncertain. This CDR3 has 12 amino acids. V lost 6 bases, J lost 3 bases, and 11 bases lay in between. Germline-derived CDR1 and CDR2 are SQVTM and ANQGSEA. In nucleotides, the CDR3 is TGCAGCGTCGTTGTCACCGACACTGAAGCTTTCTTT. It is translated as CSVVVTDTEAFF.

This clonotype was seen ten or more times. The rearrangement links TRBV5-1 to TRBJ2-7, with 9 bases aligning to TRBD1. CDR1 is SGHRS, CDR2 YFSETQ, per germline. V lost 1 base to trimming and J lost 9 bases; unmatched junction nucleotides: 8. The CDR3 is 14 residues long. CDR3 protein: CASSLRDRALGQYF. In nucleotides, the CDR3 is TGCGCCAGCAGCTTGCGGGACAGGGCCCTTGGGCAGTACTTC.

At least ten counts were recorded for this clonotype. The rearrangement uses TRBV29-1 and TRBJ1-2; D ambiguous. This CDR3 spans 13 amino acids. Germline values: CDR1 SQVTM, CDR2 ANQGSEA. The V and J ends lost 3 bases and 5 bases respectively, with 13 bases between them. CDR3 sequence reads: CSVEVPTDYGYTF. The CDR3 coding sequence is TGCAGCGTTGAGGTCCCAACCGATTATGGCTACACCTTC.

This clonotype was picked up many times. The chain recombines TRBV20-1 with TRBJ2-5; TRBD2 matches at 8 bases. With V trimmed by 5 bases and J by 7 bases, 9 bases remained unmatched. The length of the CDR3 is 13 residues. The germline CDR1 and CDR2 sequences are DFQATT and SNEGSKA (reference sequence). CDR3: CSAGVSGEGTQYF. In DNA form, the CDR3 reads TGCAGTGCTGGCGTTAGCGGGGAGGGGACCCAGTACTTC.

This clonotype was detected ten times or more. The chain has TRBV5-1 and TRBJ1-3, with 7 nucleotides matching TRBD1. Trimming cost V 4 bases and J 1 base; bases outside gene matches: 14. The germline V gene has CDR1 SGHRS and CDR2 YFSETQ. This CDR3 contains 18 residues. This chain's CDR3 is CASSRSPPGQTSGNTIYF. For the CDR3, the DNA is TGCGCCAGCAGCCGCAGTCCGCCGGGACAGACTTCTGGAAACACCATATATTTT.

This clonotype was seen ten or more times. The gene calls are TRBV6-1 and TRBJ2-2; no firm D call. CDR3 length: 13 amino acids. The ends were cut back, 2 bases at V and 7 bases at J, with 8 bases in the middle. Germline V CDR1 and CDR2: MNHNS, SASEGT. CDR3 in amino acids: CASSEIRYGELFF. The CDR3 DNA follows: TGTGCCAGCAGTGAAATAAGATACGGGGAGCTGTTTTTT.

This clonotype has just a few counts. The rearrangement links TRBV5-1 to TRBJ2-7, with TRBD2 identical over 8 bases. Looked up from germline, CDR1 is SGHRS and CDR2 is YFSETQ. Trimming removed 2 bases from V and 4 bases from J; junction bases left unmatched: 2. This CDR3 comprises 13 residues. This CDR3 is CASSFREGYEQYF. For the CDR3, the DNA is TGCGCCAGCAGCTTTCGGGAGGGGTACGAGCAGTACTTC.

In its sample, this clonotype was seen many times. The rearrangement uses TRBV29-1 and TRBJ2-5; no firm D call. V lost 3 bases to trimming and J lost 5 bases, with 19 bases between them. Germline V gene lookup returns CDR1 SQVTM and CDR2 ANQGSEA. The CDR3 length is 15 residues. The CDR3 DNA follows: TGCAGCGTTGAGCCACCGGGTCAGACGGAGGAGACCCAGTACTTC. Translating gives CSVEPPGQTEETQYF.